This T cell receptor beta chain was observed in a study of identical twins. Carrying unique molecular identifiers, the cDNA also gained a universal primer site through template switching. TCRdb fed the 5' RACE reads into MiXCR, producing one record per CDR3 protein. There are under 900,000 distinct CDR3 sequences in the sample; 9% to 15% occur only once, and around 1.5% lies in the top ten. Findings and caveats of the study: Insertion counts were lower in abundant cord blood beta clonotypes, a trend that memory repertoires did not show. Findings came from cross-sectional statistics, without long-term follow-up of donors. Out-of-frame alpha sequences shared by twins showed excess low generation probability.

This clonotype was detected only a few times. Antigen specificity is unknown. The same specimen was also included in a second study, on yellow fever vaccine responses in identical twins.

This TCR came from a woman between 18 and 29 years old in good health. Sequenced: PBMCs.

For the CDR3, the DNA is TGCAGTGCTAGACGATCCTCGGGGGGGGCAGAGACCCAGTACTTC. The encoded protein is CSARRSSGGAETQYF. This chain uses TRBV20-1 with TRBJ2-5; the match to TRBD2 covers 8 bases. Germline CDR1 is DFQATT and CDR2 is SNEGSKA (reference sequence). CDR3 length: 15 residues. V trimming: 2 bases; J trimming: 4 bases; junction bases outside the gene matches: 9.